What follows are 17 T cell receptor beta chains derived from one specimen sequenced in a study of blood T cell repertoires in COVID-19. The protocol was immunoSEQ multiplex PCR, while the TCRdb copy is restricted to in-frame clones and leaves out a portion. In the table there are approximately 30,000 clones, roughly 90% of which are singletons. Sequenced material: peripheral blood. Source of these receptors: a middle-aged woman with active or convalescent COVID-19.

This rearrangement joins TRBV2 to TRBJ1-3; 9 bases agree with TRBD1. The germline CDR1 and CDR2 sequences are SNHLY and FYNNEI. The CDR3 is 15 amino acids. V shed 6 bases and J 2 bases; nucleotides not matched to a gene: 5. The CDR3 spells CASSGGTGPGNTIYF. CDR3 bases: TGTGCCAGCAGCGGAGGGACAGGGCCTGGAAACACCATATATTTT.

CDR3 loop: CASSRVPGGDMNTEAFF. The DNA for the CDR3 is TGCGCCAGCAGCAGGGTGCCAGGGGGTGATATGAACACTGAAGCTTTCTTT. The V and J genes are TRBV5-1 and TRBJ1-1, with 7 bases lining up with TRBD1. Germline trimming cut 4 bases from V and 0 bases from J; bases unmatched to any gene: 12. This CDR3 is 17 amino acids long. Germline V gives CDR1 SGHRS, CDR2 YFSETQ.

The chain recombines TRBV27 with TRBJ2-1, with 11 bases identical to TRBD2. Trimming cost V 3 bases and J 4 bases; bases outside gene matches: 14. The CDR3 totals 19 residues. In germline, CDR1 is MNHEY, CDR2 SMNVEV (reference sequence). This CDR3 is CASSLLRSRTSGLYNEQFF. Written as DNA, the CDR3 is TGTGCCAGCAGTTTGTTGAGGAGCCGGACTAGCGGGCTATACAATGAGCAGTTCTTC.

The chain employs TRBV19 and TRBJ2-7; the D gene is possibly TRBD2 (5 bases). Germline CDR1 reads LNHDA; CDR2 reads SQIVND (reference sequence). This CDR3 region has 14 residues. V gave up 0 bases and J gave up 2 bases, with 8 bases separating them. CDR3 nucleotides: TGTGCCAGTAGTATAGATCCCGGGACCTACGAGCAGTACTTC. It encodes CASSIDPGTYEQYF.

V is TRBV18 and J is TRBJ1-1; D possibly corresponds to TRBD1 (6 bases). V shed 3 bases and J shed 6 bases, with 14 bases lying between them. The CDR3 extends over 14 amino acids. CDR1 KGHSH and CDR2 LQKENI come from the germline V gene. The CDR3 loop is CASSPPNRAAEAFF. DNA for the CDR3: TGTGCCAGCTCACCCCCCAACAGGGCGGCTGAAGCTTTCTTT.

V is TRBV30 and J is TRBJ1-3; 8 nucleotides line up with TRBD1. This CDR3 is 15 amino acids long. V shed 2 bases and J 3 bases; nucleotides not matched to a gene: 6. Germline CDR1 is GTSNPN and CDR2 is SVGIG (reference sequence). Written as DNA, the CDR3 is TGTGCCTGGAGTACCACAGGGGGTCATGGAAACACCATATATTTT. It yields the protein CAWSTTGGHGNTIYF.

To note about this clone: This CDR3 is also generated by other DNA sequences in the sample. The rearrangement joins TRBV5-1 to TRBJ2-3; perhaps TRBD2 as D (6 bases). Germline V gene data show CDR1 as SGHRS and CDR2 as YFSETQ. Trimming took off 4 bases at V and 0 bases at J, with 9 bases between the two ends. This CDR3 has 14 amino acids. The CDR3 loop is CASSPGTSTDTQYF. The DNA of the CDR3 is TGCGCCAGCAGCCCCGGGACTAGCACAGATACGCAGTATTTT.

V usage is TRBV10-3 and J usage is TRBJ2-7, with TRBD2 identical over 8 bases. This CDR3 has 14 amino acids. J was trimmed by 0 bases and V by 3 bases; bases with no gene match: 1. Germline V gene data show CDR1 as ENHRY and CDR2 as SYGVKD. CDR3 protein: CAISEAGASYEQYF. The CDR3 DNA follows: TGTGCCATCAGTGAAGCGGGGGCCTCCTACGAGCAGTACTTC.

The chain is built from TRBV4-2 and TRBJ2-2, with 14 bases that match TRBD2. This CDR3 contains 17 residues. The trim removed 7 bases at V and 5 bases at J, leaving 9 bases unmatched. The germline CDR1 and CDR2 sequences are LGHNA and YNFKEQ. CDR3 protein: CASNPTSGGAETGELFF. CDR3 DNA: TGTGCCAGCAACCCGACTAGCGGGGGGGCAGAGACCGGGGAGCTGTTTTTT.

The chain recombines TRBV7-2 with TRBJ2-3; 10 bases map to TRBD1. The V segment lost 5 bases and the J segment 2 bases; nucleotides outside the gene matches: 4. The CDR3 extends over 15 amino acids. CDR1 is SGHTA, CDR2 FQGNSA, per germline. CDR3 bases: TGTGCCAGCAGCCTGGACAGGGGGGCCACAGATACGCAGTATTTT. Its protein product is CASSLDRGATDTQYF.

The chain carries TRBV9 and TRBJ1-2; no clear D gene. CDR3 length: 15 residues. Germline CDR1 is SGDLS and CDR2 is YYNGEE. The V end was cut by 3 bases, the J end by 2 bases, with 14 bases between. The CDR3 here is CASSDRTEDNYGYTF. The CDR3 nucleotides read TGTGCCAGCAGCGACAGAACAGAAGACAACTATGGCTACACCTTC. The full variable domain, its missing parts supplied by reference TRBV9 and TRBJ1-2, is DSGVTQTPKHLITATGQRVTLRCSPRSGDLSVYWYQQSLDQGLQFLIQYYNGEERAKGNILERFSAQQFPDLHSELNLSSLELGDSALYFCASSDRTEDNYGYTFGSGTRLTVV.

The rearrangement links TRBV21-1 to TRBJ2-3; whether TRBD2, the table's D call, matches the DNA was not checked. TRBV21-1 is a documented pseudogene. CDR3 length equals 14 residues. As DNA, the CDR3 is TGTGCCAGCAGCAAAGCCCTAGCTGAGGATACGCAGTATTTT. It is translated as CASSKALAEDTQYF.

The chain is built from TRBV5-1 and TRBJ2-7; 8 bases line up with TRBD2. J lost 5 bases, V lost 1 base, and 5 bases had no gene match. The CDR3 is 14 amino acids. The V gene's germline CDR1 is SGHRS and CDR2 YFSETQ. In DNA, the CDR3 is TGCGCCAGCAGCTTGCTTAGCGGGAACCACGAGCAGTACTTC. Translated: CASSLLSGNHEQYF.

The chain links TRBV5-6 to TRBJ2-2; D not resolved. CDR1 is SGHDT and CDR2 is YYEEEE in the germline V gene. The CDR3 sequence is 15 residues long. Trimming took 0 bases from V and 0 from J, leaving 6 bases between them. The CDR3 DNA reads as TGTGCCAGCAGCTTGGTACTCACGAACACCGGGGAGCTGTTTTTT. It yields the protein CASSLVLTNTGELFF.

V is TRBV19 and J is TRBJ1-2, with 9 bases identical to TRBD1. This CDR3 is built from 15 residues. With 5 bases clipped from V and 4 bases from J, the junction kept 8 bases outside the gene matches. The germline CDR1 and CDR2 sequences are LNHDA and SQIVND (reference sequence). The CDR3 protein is CASSSTDRGSYGYTF. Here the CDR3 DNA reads TGTGCCAGTAGTTCTACGGACAGGGGTTCCTATGGCTACACCTTC.

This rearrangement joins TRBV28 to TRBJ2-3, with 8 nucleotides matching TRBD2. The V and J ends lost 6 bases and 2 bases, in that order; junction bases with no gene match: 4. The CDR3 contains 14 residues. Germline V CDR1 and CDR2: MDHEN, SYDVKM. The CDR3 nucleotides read TGTGCCAGCAGAACAGCGGGAGTCACAGATACGCAGTATTTT. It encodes CASRTAGVTDTQYF. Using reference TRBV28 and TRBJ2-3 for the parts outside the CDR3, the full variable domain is DVKVTQSSRYLVKRTGEKVFLECVQDMDHENMFWYRQDPGLGLRLIYFSYDVKMKEKGDIPEGYSVSREKKERFSLILESASTNQTSMYLCASRTAGVTDTQYFGPGTRLTVL.

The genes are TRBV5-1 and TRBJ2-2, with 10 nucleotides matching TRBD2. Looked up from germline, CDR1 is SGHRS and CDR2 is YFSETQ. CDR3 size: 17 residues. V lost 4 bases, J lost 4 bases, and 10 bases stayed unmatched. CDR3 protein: CASSQSGRAAITGELFF. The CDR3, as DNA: TGCGCCAGCAGCCAGAGCGGGAGGGCCGCAATCACCGGGGAGCTGTTTTTT.